The 23 T cell receptor beta chains given below trace back to one sample, sequenced in a study of a mutant IDH1 vaccine in newly diagnosed glioma. TCRdb's table, derived via immunoSEQ multiplex PCR, lists solely in-frame clones and lacks some. This sample has some 70,000 clones; approximately 88% occur once, and the top ten carry approximately 12%. These receptors' antigens are unknown. This sample's time point: week 35, safety follow-up. Vaccination comprised doses that each held 300 ug of mutant IDH1 20-mer peptide, plus topical imiquimod. The sequencing here drew on PBMCs, taken from a glioma patient whose treatment included an IDH1 peptide vaccine. Receptor source: a man younger than 30 with glioma.

The V and J genes are TRBV28 and TRBJ2-2; D remains ambiguous. Germline assignment: CDR1 MDHEN and CDR2 SYDVKM. The CDR3 contains 16 residues. V gave up 5 bases and J gave up 3 bases, with 16 bases separating them. The CDR3 reads CASSGLPPEDTGELFF. CDR3 nucleotide sequence: TGTGCCAGCAGTGGGCTGCCCCCTGAGGACACCGGGGAGCTGTTTTTT. The whole variable domain, filled in from reference TRBV28 and TRBJ2-2, reads DVKVTQSSRYLVKRTGEKVFLECVQDMDHENMFWYRQDPGLGLRLIYFSYDVKMKEKGDIPEGYSVSREKKERFSLILESASTNQTSMYLCASSGLPPEDTGELFFGEGSRLTVL.

This chain uses TRBV5-1 with TRBJ2-1; 9 nucleotides align to TRBD2. Germline trimming cut 4 bases from V and 7 bases from J; bases unmatched to any gene: 3. The CDR3 covers 13 residues. The germline V gene encodes CDR1 SGHRS and CDR2 YFSETQ. CDR3 sequence (DNA): TGCGCCAGCAGCGAGCTAGCGGGGAATGAGCAGTTCTTC. This gives the protein CASSELAGNEQFF. Supplemented by reference TRBV5-1 and TRBJ2-1, the full variable domain reads KAGVTQTPRYLIKTRGQQVTLSCSPISGHRSVSWYQQTPGQGLQFLFEYFSETQRNKGNFPGRFSGRQFSNSRSEMNVSTLELGDSALYLCASSELAGNEQFFGPGTRLTVL.

The V and J genes are TRBV7-6 and TRBJ1-2; 10 bases align to TRBD1. Trimming removed 1 base from V and 2 bases from J; junction bases left unmatched: 4. Germline V lookup: CDR1 SGHVS, CDR2 FNYEAQ. This CDR3 contains 16 residues. For the CDR3, the DNA is TGTGCCAGCAGCTTAGATTCGGGACAGGGGAACTATGGCTACACCTTC. It encodes CASSLDSGQGNYGYTF.

V gene TRBV4-3 combines with J gene TRBJ2-7; no definite D call. CDR1 LGHNA and CDR2 YSLEER come from the germline V gene. The CDR3 spans 15 residues. Between the trimmed V and J ends, which lost 0 bases and 3 bases, there was a span of 12 bases. The CDR3 here is CASSQDREILYEQYF. Written as DNA, the CDR3 is TGCGCCAGCAGCCAAGATCGAGAGATCCTCTACGAGCAGTACTTC.

This clone occurred once. In nucleotides, the CDR3 is TGCGCCAGCAGCTTGGCTCGAGTAGGAGAGACCCAGTACTTC. This sequence encodes CASSLARVGETQYF. V and J are TRBV5-1 and TRBJ2-5, with unresolved D. The CDR3 length is 14 residues. Trimming cost V 0 bases and J 4 bases, with 10 bases left between them. Germline-derived CDR1 and CDR2 are SGHRS and YFSETQ.

The chain combines TRBV10-3 with TRBJ2-7, with D possibly being TRBD2 (5 bases). Per germline, CDR1 ENHRY and CDR2 SYGVKD. Trimming removed 5 bases at V and 4 bases at J, with 18 bases between. This CDR3 has 15 amino acids. In DNA, the CDR3 is TGTGCCATCAGTTCCCAAACGGGATCACTTTACGAGCAGTACTTC. The encoded protein is CAISSQTGSLYEQYF.

This sequence joins TRBV7-9 and TRBJ2-7, with TRBD2 matching 7 bases. V was pared by 5 bases and J by 0 bases, with 7 bases of the junction left unmatched. This CDR3 has 15 amino acids. CDR1 and CDR2 from the germline V gene are SEHNR and FQNEAQ (reference sequence). The CDR3 reads CASSGWGGSSYEQYF. Written as DNA, the CDR3 is TGTGCCAGCAGCGGCTGGGGGGGTAGCTCCTACGAGCAGTACTTC.

Of note for this clone: In the same sample, other DNA sequences code for this CDR3. The chain has TRBV6-1 and TRBJ1-2; D gene ambiguous. The CDR3 has 12 amino acids. Germline CDR1 MNHNS, CDR2 SASEGT. Between the trimmed V and J ends, which lost 2 bases and 10 bases, there was a span of 11 bases. This chain's CDR3 is CASSETRVLYTF. The DNA of the CDR3 is TGTGCCAGCAGTGAAACGAGGGTTCTCTACACCTTC.

This chain links TRBV7-9 with TRBJ2-7; 7 nucleotides match TRBD2. Unmatched junction bases numbered 4, after V lost 5 bases and J lost 0 bases. Germline CDR1 SEHNR, CDR2 FQNEAQ (reference sequence). The CDR3 runs 14 residues. The CDR3 sequence: CASSKRDYSYEQYF. CDR3 nucleotide sequence: TGTGCCAGCAGCAAGCGGGACTACTCCTACGAGCAGTACTTC.

This chain links TRBV4-2 with TRBJ1-1, with TRBD1 matching 7 bases. Per the germline V gene, CDR1 is LGHNA and CDR2 is YNFKEQ. The CDR3 consists of 16 residues. V dropped 2 bases and J dropped 4; count of bases not matched to a gene: 10. In DNA, the CDR3 is TGTGCCAGCAGCCAACACGACGACAGGGCGAGCACTGAAGCTTTCTTT. Translation gives CASSQHDDRASTEAFF.

The chain is built from TRBV13 and TRBJ2-6, with D unclear. Germline V lookup: CDR1 PRHDT, CDR2 FYEKMQ (reference sequence). The length of the CDR3 is 15 residues. Between the trimmed V and J ends, which lost 5 bases and 1 base, there was a span of 9 bases. CDR3 sequence (DNA): TGTGCCAGCAGCACTACAGTTTCTGGGGCCAACGTCCTGACTTTC. Encoded protein: CASSTTVSGANVLTF.

The rearrangement joins TRBV30 to TRBJ2-3; 9 bases agree with TRBD2. Germline assignment: CDR1 GTSNPN and CDR2 SVGIG (reference sequence). The CDR3 is made up of 15 amino acids. V dropped 5 bases and J dropped 1; count of bases not matched to a gene: 7. As DNA, the CDR3 is TGTGCCTGGGCGGGGGGGCCCCATGGCACAGATACGCAGTATTTT. Amino acid sequence: CAWAGGPHGTDTQYF.

This chain uses TRBV5-1 with TRBJ1-2; possible D gene TRBD1, 5 bases. The CDR3 spans 15 residues. Per the germline V gene, CDR1 is SGHRS and CDR2 is YFSETQ. V was pared by 3 bases and J by 3 bases, with 15 bases between. CDR3 nucleotide sequence: TGCGCCAGCAGCTACGGACAAACTAAAGACTATGGCTACACCTTC. Amino acids: CASSYGQTKDYGYTF.

The chain carries TRBV5-6 and TRBJ1-2; 7 bases agree with TRBD1. Trimming removed 3 bases from V and 6 bases from J; junction bases left unmatched: 11. The V gene's germline CDR1 is SGHDT and CDR2 YYEEEE. This CDR3 is 15 amino acids long. The CDR3 reads CASSWLGTAGDGYTF. In DNA form, the CDR3 reads TGTGCCAGCAGCTGGCTGGGGACAGCCGGAGATGGCTACACCTTC. Variable domain in full (rest from reference TRBV5-6 and TRBJ1-2): DAGVTQSPTHLIKTRGQQVTLRCSPKSGHDTVSWYQQALGQGPQFIFQYYEEEERQRGNFPDRFSGHQFPNYSSELNVNALLLGDSALYLCASSWLGTAGDGYTFGSGTRLTVV.

This clone showed up just a few times. The chain couples TRBV9 to TRBJ1-1; 7 nucleotides line up with TRBD1. V lost 3 bases, J lost 3 bases, and 5 bases stayed unmatched. Germline loops: CDR1 SGDLS, CDR2 YYNGEE. This CDR3 comprises 14 residues. The CDR3 DNA reads TGTGCCAGCAGCGGGACAGGTGGGGACACTGAAGCTTTCTTT. It specifies CASSGTGGDTEAFF.

The genes are TRBV2 and TRBJ2-2; 9 bases are a match to TRBD1. V gave up 6 bases and J gave up 4 bases; unmatched junction bases: 6. Germline V gives CDR1 SNHLY, CDR2 FYNNEI. The CDR3 is 15 amino acids. The CDR3 DNA reads as TGTGCCAGCAGCCTGGGACAGGGAGGCACCGGGGAGCTGTTTTTT. Translating it yields CASSLGQGGTGELFF.

This chain links TRBV4-3 with TRBJ2-7; possible D gene TRBD1, 5 bases. Germline V gives CDR1 LGHNA, CDR2 YSLEER. This CDR3 is 16 amino acids long. Trimming stripped 1 base from V and 3 bases from J, with 16 bases between. CDR3 in amino acids: CASSQVPTGINYEQYF. DNA of the CDR3: TGCGCCAGCAGCCAAGTCCCCACAGGAATTAACTACGAGCAGTACTTC.

This chain joins TRBV5-8 and TRBJ1-6; D unresolved. With 5 bases removed from V and 5 bases from J, the gap between germline ends came to 5 bases. Germline CDR1 SGHTS, CDR2 YDEGEE. This CDR3 comprises 12 residues. CDR3 coding DNA: TGTGCCAGCAGTCGGGATAATTCACCCCTCCACTTT. Amino acid sequence: CASSRDNSPLHF.

This clone was counted once. The chain recombines TRBV5-8 with TRBJ2-7; perhaps TRBD2 as D (5 bases). Trimming cost V 1 base and J 4 bases, with 21 bases left between them. CDR1 SGHTS and CDR2 YDEGEE come from the germline V gene. CDR3 length: 17 residues. CDR3 in DNA: TGTGCCAGCAGCTTGTCACGTGGGAGAACTGGCAGATACGAGCAGTACTTC. Protein: CASSLSRGRTGRYEQYF.

The chain carries TRBV7-9 and TRBJ1-2; D is possibly TRBD1 (6 bases). CDR3 size: 16 residues. V lost 4 bases, J lost 8 bases, and 23 bases lay in between. In germline, CDR1 is SEHNR, CDR2 FQNEAQ (reference sequence). Here the CDR3 reads CASSSTGGTGARGYTF. The CDR3, as DNA: TGTGCCAGCAGCTCAACTGGCGGGACGGGGGCGCGCGGCTACACCTTC.

The chain links TRBV25-1 to TRBJ1-2; TRBD1 matches 10 bases. This CDR3 is built from 15 residues. The V and J ends lost 2 bases and 4 bases, in that order; junction bases with no gene match: 4. Germline CDR1 MGHDK, CDR2 SYGVNS. This chain's CDR3 is CASSEPGQGSYGYTF. The CDR3 coding sequence is TGTGCCAGCAGTGAACCGGGACAGGGGAGCTATGGCTACACCTTC.

V is TRBV28 and J is TRBJ1-1; no definite D call. Trimming took off 7 bases at V and 11 bases at J, with 17 bases between the two ends. From germline, CDR1 is MDHEN and CDR2 SYDVKM. CDR3 length: 12 residues. DNA of the CDR3: TGTGCCAGCATGGACTCCCAACGGTTGGCTTTCTTT. It codes for CASMDSQRLAFF. The complete variable domain, with remaining parts taken from reference TRBV28 and TRBJ1-1, reads DVKVTQSSRYLVKRTGEKVFLECVQDMDHENMFWYRQDPGLGLRLIYFSYDVKMKEKGDIPEGYSVSREKKERFSLILESASTNQTSMYLCASMDSQRLAFFGQGTRLTVV.

The chain has TRBV6-5 and TRBJ2-7; D unresolved. Germline CDR1 MNHEY, CDR2 SVGAGI. Trimming stripped 1 base from V and 3 bases from J, with 13 bases between. The CDR3 loop spans 15 amino acids. CDR3: CASSYYPQKHYEQYF. CDR3 bases: TGTGCCAGCAGTTACTACCCACAGAAACACTACGAGCAGTACTTC.